The subject of this entry is one T cell receptor beta chain. Its antigen is undetermined. At one end, the junction sequence differs from germline, possibly due to a read error. This sample's RNA came from whole unsorted tissue. Distant lung tissue was collected more than 3 cm away from the tumor edge. The V gene's germline CDR1 is MNHEY and CDR2 SVGEGT. CDR3 length: 14 residues. These data belong to a study of tumor and adjacent non-tumor tissue in lung cancer. Study context: There were about 12 adenocarcinoma, 2 squamous cell carcinoma and 1 small cell lung cancer cases. The study, taken as a whole, reports: Normal lung showed higher cumulative top 100 clone frequency than tumor.

The library came from three nested PCR rounds adapted from ARM-PCR protocols. Each CDR3 protein gets one entry after TCRdb re-called the multiplex PCR reads with MiXCR. This sample has more than 85,000 distinct CDR3 sequences; roughly 60% occur once, and the top ten carry roughly a fifth. Sequencing input: distant non-tumor lung tissue. The clonotype originates from a young man with non-small cell lung cancer. The V and J genes are TRBV6-2 or TRBV6-3 and TRBJ1-1, with a weak D call TRBD1 (5 bases). CDR3 region: CASSPPQENAEAFF. The CDR3 DNA follows: TGTGCCAGTAGTCCCCCACAGGAGAACGCTGAAGCTTTCTTT.